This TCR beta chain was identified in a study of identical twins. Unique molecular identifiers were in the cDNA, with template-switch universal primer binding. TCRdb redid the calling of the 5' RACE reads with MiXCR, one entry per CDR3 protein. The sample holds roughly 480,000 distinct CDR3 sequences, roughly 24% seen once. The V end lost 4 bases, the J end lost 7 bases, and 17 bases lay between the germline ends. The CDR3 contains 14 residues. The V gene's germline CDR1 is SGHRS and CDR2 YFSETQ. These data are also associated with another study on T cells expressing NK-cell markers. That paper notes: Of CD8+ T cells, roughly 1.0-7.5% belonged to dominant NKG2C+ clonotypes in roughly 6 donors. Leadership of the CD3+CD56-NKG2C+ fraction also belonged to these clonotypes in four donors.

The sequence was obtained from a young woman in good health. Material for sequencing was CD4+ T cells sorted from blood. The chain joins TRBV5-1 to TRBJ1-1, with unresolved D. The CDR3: CASSPRTGFDEAFF. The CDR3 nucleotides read TGCGCCAGCAGCCCCAGGACGGGATTCGATGAAGCTTTCTTT.